This passage covers 14 T cell receptor beta chains from one sample sequenced in a study of blood T cell repertoires in COVID-19. Clones were sequenced by immunoSEQ multiplex PCR, and TCRdb holds only the in-frame ones, with some missing. This table holds about 200,000 clones, around nine tenths found once. Sequencing input: PBMCs or T cells enriched from blood (not recorded which). These receptors all come from a woman aged 25 to 39 who had been exposed to COVID-19.

The chain recombines TRBV18 with TRBJ2-1, with D possibly being TRBD1 (6 bases). Germline loops: CDR1 KGHSH, CDR2 LQKENI. This CDR3 contains 16 residues. V was pared by 3 bases and J by 0 bases, with 12 bases between. CDR3 amino acids: CASSPADRSSYNEQFF. The DNA for the CDR3 is TGTGCCAGCTCACCGGCCGACAGGAGCTCCTACAATGAGCAGTTCTTC. Filled out from reference TRBV18 and TRBJ2-1, the complete variable domain reads NAGVMQNPRHLVRRRGQEARLRCSPMKGHSHVYWYRQLPEEGLKFMVYLQKENIIDESGMPKERFSAEFPKEGPSILRIQQVVRGDSAAYFCASSPADRSSYNEQFFGPGTRLTVL.

The V call is TRBV10-3, the J call TRBJ2-2; 7 bases are a match to TRBD1. The length of the CDR3 is 14 residues. The V and J ends lost 10 bases and 1 base, in that order; junction bases with no gene match: 6. Germline CDR1 is ENHRY and CDR2 is SYGVKD. DNA of the CDR3: TGTGCCACCCGAGGGACAGAGAACACCGGGGAGCTGTTTTTT. Amino acid sequence: CATRGTENTGELFF.

A note on this clone: Other DNA sequences in this sample translate to the same CDR3. The chain employs TRBV5-8 and TRBJ1-6; D call uncertain. CDR1 and CDR2 (germline): SGHTS, YDEGEE. V lost 1 base, J lost 9 bases, and 11 bases lay in between. This CDR3 is 14 amino acids long. The chain's CDR3 is CASSLSLRGSPLHF. Written as DNA, the CDR3 is TGTGCCAGCAGCTTGAGTCTGCGGGGTTCACCCCTCCACTTT.

The chain employs TRBV4-1 and TRBJ1-5, with D tentatively TRBD1 (6 bases). The CDR3 has 14 residues. From germline, CDR1 is MGHRA and CDR2 YSYEKL. Trimming stripped 3 bases from V and 5 bases from J, with 11 bases between. The CDR3 region is CASSHLSGDQPQHF. The CDR3 DNA is TGCGCCAGCAGCCACTTATCAGGGGATCAGCCCCAGCATTTT.

The V gene is TRBV4-2, the J gene TRBJ2-2; 11 positions match TRBD1. The CDR3 length is 18 residues. Trimming cost V 1 base and J 4 bases; bases outside gene matches: 8. CDR1 LGHNA and CDR2 YNFKEQ come from the germline V gene. The CDR3 coding sequence is TGTGCCAGCAGCCAAGCCAGGGACAGGGGGGTTAGCACCGGGGAGCTGTTTTTT. Protein product: CASSQARDRGVSTGELFF.

The rearrangement uses TRBV5-1 and TRBJ2-1; 13 bases are shared with TRBD2. The germline gives CDR1 SGHRS, CDR2 YFSETQ. This CDR3 has 18 amino acids. V shed 1 base and J 0 bases; nucleotides not matched to a gene: 4. The CDR3 nucleotides are TGCGCCAGCAGCTTGAGACTAGCGGGGGGAAGCTCCTACAATGAGCAGTTCTTC. Its protein is CASSLRLAGGSSYNEQFF. The entire variable domain, with the rest obtained from reference TRBV5-1 and TRBJ2-1, is as follows: KAGVTQTPRYLIKTRGQQVTLSCSPISGHRSVSWYQQTPGQGLQFLFEYFSETQRNKGNFPGRFSGRQFSNSRSEMNVSTLELGDSALYLCASSLRLAGGSSYNEQFFGPGTRLTVL.

V usage is TRBV5-5 and J usage is TRBJ1-5, with D unclear. The CDR3 sequence is 14 residues long. Germline-derived CDR1 and CDR2 are SGHKS and YYEKEE (reference sequence). Trimming shortened V by 2 bases and J by 1 base, and 7 bases separated the two germline ends. The DNA of the CDR3 is TGTGCCAGCAGCTTCCCGGGAAGCAATCAGCCCCAGCATTTT. This gives the protein CASSFPGSNQPQHF.

The rearrangement uses TRBV3-1 (or the pseudogene TRBV3-2) and TRBJ2-5, with 15 nucleotides matching TRBD2. This CDR3 is 19 amino acids long. Germline V lookup: CDR1 LGHDT, CDR2 YNNKEL (reference sequence). V was pared by 2 bases and J by 0 bases, with 7 bases of the junction left unmatched. The CDR3 bases are TGTGCCAGCAGCCAACCGGGACTAGCGGGGGGCGGGTACCAAGAGACCCAGTACTTC. Its translation: CASSQPGLAGGGYQETQYF.

This chain connects TRBV23-1 to TRBJ1-3; 8 bases fit TRBD1. TRBV23-1 is treated as an ORF (open reading frame) with a function not yet certain. The CDR3 runs to 15 residues. V shed 7 bases and J 4 bases; nucleotides not matched to a gene: 9. The CDR3 reads CASIKNRGEGNTIYF. The CDR3 DNA reads as TGCGCCAGCATTAAAAACAGGGGGGAAGGAAACACCATATATTTT.

The gene calls are TRBV24-1 and TRBJ1-2; 10 bases map to TRBD1. Losses at the gene ends were 4 bases for V and 4 bases for J; bases not matched to a gene: 8. The CDR3 extends over 16 amino acids. CDR1 is KGHDR and CDR2 is SFDVKD in the germline V gene. The CDR3 sequence is CATSDSRQGAGYGYTF. Written as DNA, the CDR3 is TGTGCCACCAGTGACTCCCGACAGGGGGCAGGCTATGGCTACACCTTC.

The chain is built from TRBV4-1 and TRBJ2-3, with 9 bases matching TRBD2. This CDR3 comprises 17 residues. CDR1 and CDR2 from the germline V gene are MGHRA and YSYEKL. V lost 4 bases to trimming and J lost 5 bases; unmatched junction nucleotides: 13. The CDR3 nucleotides read TGCGCCAGCAGCCCCCACAGGCTAGCGGGGTCTCTAGATACGCAGTATTTT. It encodes CASSPHRLAGSLDTQYF.

This chain joins TRBV30 and TRBJ1-5; TRBD1 agrees at 8 bases. V shed 4 bases and J 10 bases; nucleotides not matched to a gene: 9. CDR3 length equals 13 residues. CDR1 and CDR2 from the germline V gene are GTSNPN and SVGIG (reference sequence). CDR3 amino acids: CAWTYGTGHPQHF. The CDR3 DNA follows: TGTGCCTGGACCTATGGGACAGGCCATCCCCAGCATTTT.

This clone has just one count. The CDR3 coding sequence is TGTGCCAGCAGCCCCCCTGGACTCTCCTACGAGCAGTACTTC. Amino acids: CASSPPGLSYEQYF. The V call is TRBV3-1 (or the pseudogene TRBV3-2), the J call TRBJ2-7; D might be TRBD2 (5 bases). The CDR3 consists of 14 residues. CDR1 is LGHDT and CDR2 is YNNKEL in the germline V gene (reference sequence). V lost 4 bases, J lost 0 bases, and 10 bases lay in between.

CDR3 in DNA: TGTGCCAGCAGCCAAGGGGGCGCGGTTGAAAAACTGTTTTTT. Residues: CASSQGGAVEKLFF. This chain joins TRBV3-1 (or the pseudogene TRBV3-2) and TRBJ1-4; the D gene is possibly TRBD1 (5 bases). CDR3 size: 14 residues. V was trimmed by 1 base and J by 7 bases, leaving 10 bases between them. The germline V gene encodes CDR1 LGHDT and CDR2 YNNKEL (reference sequence).